These T cell receptor beta chains were read from a single sample in a study of CD8 T cells in Susac syndrome. Each CDR3 protein is one row after TCRdb ran MiXCR on the immunoSEQ multiplex PCR reads. The sample records 150,000 to 200,000 distinct CDR3 sequences, 80% to 95% being singletons. Source material: CD4+ T cells from PBMCs. These receptors were collected from a human donor in good health. Each CDR3 is given with its conserved first and last residue. Fields, in order: V gene, CDR3 protein.

TRBV6-5	CASSGTILSQETQYF
TRBV3-1	CASSLLGQVSGANVLTF
TRBV6-6	CASTLKETQYF
TRBV5-1	CASSSGQVGTEAFF
TRBV2	CASRTSHHREVETQYF
TRBV9	CASSVGGQDTQYF
TRBV12-3/TRBV12-4	CASSLSVDEQYF
TRBV5-1	CASSPSTGGKYF
TRBV7-9	CASSLAGGQWDTQYF
TRBV12-3/TRBV12-4	CASSRTSSYNEQFF
TRBV3-1	CASSQGRGNPQETQYF
TRBV6-2/TRBV6-3	CASSYRLALNTGELFF
TRBV19	CASRRGAHYGYTF
TRBV5-6	CASSVTPAENIQYF
TRBV21-1	CASSTGQAGPQHF
TRBV2	CASNDRLNTEAFF
TRBV6-2/TRBV6-3	CASNLPGLPQDTQYF
TRBV5-1	CASSPHGSAYEQYF
TRBV24-1	CATLADSNTGELFF
TRBV12-3/TRBV12-4	CARKGTGGQETQYF
TRBV19	CASSVWQGRGNQPQHF
TRBV10-3	CAISGRDRGVNEQFF
TRBV6-2/TRBV6-3	CASQEGPHAMDTGELFF
TRBV7-2	CASSLAPAGADTQYF
TRBV7-8	CASSARTGVDSPLHF
TRBV4-3	CASSQDAPTGGFWANVLTF